This T cell receptor beta chain emerged from a study of cytomegalovirus exposure and HLA in healthy donors. The donors (healthy individuals) were bone marrow donors. Study-level findings and limits: Rare TCR sequences predominated, though certain public TCRs were found in many donors. Clonal expansion, a later analysis showed, was greater in HLA-associated TCR beta chains than in equally common others. Segments of the TCR beta V type were, in most cases, productive about 87% or about 30% of the time in an earlier analysis.

This clone has just a few counts. Its matching antigen is unknown. Vbeta (60) and Jbeta (13) primers were used in the PCR. Here immunoSEQ multiplex PCR was the method, and the copy in TCRdb shows in-frame clones only, minus some. The repertoire holds 90,000 to 110,000 clones, with around 70% as singletons. The receptor was isolated from a man younger than 45 in good health and CMV-seronegative. Sequences were obtained from PBMCs.

CDR3 residues: CASSQDSWYVTGQETQYF. As DNA, the CDR3 is TGTGCCAGCAGCCAAGATAGTTGGTATGTGACGGGGCAAGAGACCCAGTACTTC. The chain employs TRBV4-2 and TRBJ2-5; the D gene is possibly TRBD2 (5 bases). The germline CDR1 and CDR2 sequences are LGHNA and YNFKEQ. CDR3 length equals 18 residues. V gave up 0 bases and J gave up 2 bases, with 19 bases separating them.